A single sample is the source of the 10 T cell receptor beta chains below, sequenced in a study of blood T cell repertoires in COVID-19. The assay was immunoSEQ multiplex PCR, and TCRdb's table has in-frame clones only and misses some. The data show roughly 22,000 clones, about 90% seen once. The sample was peripheral blood. These receptors originate from an older man with active COVID-19.

This chain joins TRBV5-1 and TRBJ2-1; no firm D call. The CDR3 length is 14 residues. Trimming removed 4 bases from V and 0 bases from J, with 8 bases in between. The V gene's germline CDR1 is SGHRS and CDR2 YFSETQ. The CDR3 nucleotides read TGCGCCAGCAGCCATACATACTCCTACAATGAGCAGTTCTTC. Translating it yields CASSHTYSYNEQFF.

J is TRBJ2-1 and V is TRBV6-5, with 7 positions matching TRBD2. J was trimmed by 7 bases and V by 7 bases; bases with no gene match: 13. Germline CDR1 and CDR2: MNHEY and SVGAGI. This CDR3 spans 15 amino acids. The CDR3 DNA reads TGTGCCAGCAAATCCCCTAGCGGAGCGCGGAATGAGCAGTTCTTC. This translates into CASKSPSGARNEQFF.

This chain joins TRBV27 and TRBJ2-1, with D tentatively TRBD1 (5 bases). V was cut by 4 bases and J by 12 bases, with 16 bases left in between. The CDR3 is 13 amino acids. Germline V lookup: CDR1 MNHEY, CDR2 SMNVEV (reference sequence). The CDR3 nucleotides are TGTGCCAGCAGTTCAGACAGTGGGGCCGGGCAGTTCTTC. Translation: CASSSDSGAGQFF.

J is TRBJ2-5 and V is TRBV19; 7 bases are a match to TRBD1. V trimming: 6 bases; J trimming: 0 bases; junction bases outside the gene matches: 4. Germline lookup yields CDR1 LNHDA and CDR2 SQIVND (reference sequence). The CDR3 extends over 14 amino acids. CDR3 sequence reads: CASSLTGDQETQYF. CDR3 coding DNA: TGTGCCAGTAGCCTTACAGGGGACCAAGAGACCCAGTACTTC.

The rearrangement uses TRBV4-2 and TRBJ2-5; 10 nucleotides line up with TRBD2. In germline, CDR1 is LGHNA, CDR2 YNFKEQ. The CDR3 is made up of 18 amino acids. V gave up 4 bases and J gave up 2 bases; unmatched junction bases: 13. The CDR3 loop reads CASSRTGIGTSDQETQYF. The CDR3 coding sequence is TGTGCCAGCAGCCGGACGGGGATTGGGACTAGCGATCAAGAGACCCAGTACTTC.

This rearrangement joins TRBV4-2 to TRBJ2-7, with D possibly being TRBD1 (5 bases). V dropped 1 base and J dropped 4 bases, with 8 bases sitting between them. CDR1 and CDR2 (germline): LGHNA, YNFKEQ. The CDR3 length is 13 residues. CDR3 loop: CASSQGNRYEQYF. In DNA, the CDR3 is TGTGCCAGCAGCCAAGGAAACAGGTACGAGCAGTACTTC.

V gene TRBV6-5 combines with J gene TRBJ1-3; D is perhaps TRBD1 (6 bases). Germline assignment: CDR1 MNHEY and CDR2 SVGAGI. The CDR3 is made up of 15 amino acids. Trimming cost V 6 bases and J 2 bases, with 14 bases left between them. CDR3 DNA sequence: TGTGCCAGCAGCATGGACAGAGGAACTGGAAACACCATATATTTT. Protein sequence: CASSMDRGTGNTIYF.

V usage is TRBV21-1 and J usage is TRBJ2-2; the table's D call, TRBD1, has no DNA check behind it. TRBV21-1 is recorded as a pseudogene. CDR3 size: 16 residues. The CDR3 DNA follows: TGTGCCAGCATGACCGGGACAGGGGCTAACACCGGGGAGCTGTTTTTT. This translates into CASMTGTGANTGELFF.

This chain links TRBV6-1 with TRBJ1-1, with D possibly matching TRBD1 (5 bases). From germline, CDR1 is MNHNS and CDR2 SASEGT. This CDR3 region has 14 residues. V shed 6 bases and J shed 2 bases, with 13 bases lying between them. The CDR3 loop reads CASRVGGKNTEAFF. The CDR3 region has the DNA TGTGCCAGCAGGGTCGGGGGAAAAAACACTGAAGCTTTCTTT.

The rearrangement joins TRBV27 to TRBJ2-6; the D gene is possibly TRBD1 (7 bases). The V gene lost 5 bases and the J gene lost 3 bases, with 14 bases spanning the gap. CDR3 length: 16 residues. Germline V gives CDR1 MNHEY, CDR2 SMNVEV (reference sequence). The CDR3 loop reads CASSPSGGLGANVLTF. The CDR3 DNA reads as TGTGCCAGCAGTCCCTCAGGGGGGCTTGGGGCCAACGTCCTGACTTTC.